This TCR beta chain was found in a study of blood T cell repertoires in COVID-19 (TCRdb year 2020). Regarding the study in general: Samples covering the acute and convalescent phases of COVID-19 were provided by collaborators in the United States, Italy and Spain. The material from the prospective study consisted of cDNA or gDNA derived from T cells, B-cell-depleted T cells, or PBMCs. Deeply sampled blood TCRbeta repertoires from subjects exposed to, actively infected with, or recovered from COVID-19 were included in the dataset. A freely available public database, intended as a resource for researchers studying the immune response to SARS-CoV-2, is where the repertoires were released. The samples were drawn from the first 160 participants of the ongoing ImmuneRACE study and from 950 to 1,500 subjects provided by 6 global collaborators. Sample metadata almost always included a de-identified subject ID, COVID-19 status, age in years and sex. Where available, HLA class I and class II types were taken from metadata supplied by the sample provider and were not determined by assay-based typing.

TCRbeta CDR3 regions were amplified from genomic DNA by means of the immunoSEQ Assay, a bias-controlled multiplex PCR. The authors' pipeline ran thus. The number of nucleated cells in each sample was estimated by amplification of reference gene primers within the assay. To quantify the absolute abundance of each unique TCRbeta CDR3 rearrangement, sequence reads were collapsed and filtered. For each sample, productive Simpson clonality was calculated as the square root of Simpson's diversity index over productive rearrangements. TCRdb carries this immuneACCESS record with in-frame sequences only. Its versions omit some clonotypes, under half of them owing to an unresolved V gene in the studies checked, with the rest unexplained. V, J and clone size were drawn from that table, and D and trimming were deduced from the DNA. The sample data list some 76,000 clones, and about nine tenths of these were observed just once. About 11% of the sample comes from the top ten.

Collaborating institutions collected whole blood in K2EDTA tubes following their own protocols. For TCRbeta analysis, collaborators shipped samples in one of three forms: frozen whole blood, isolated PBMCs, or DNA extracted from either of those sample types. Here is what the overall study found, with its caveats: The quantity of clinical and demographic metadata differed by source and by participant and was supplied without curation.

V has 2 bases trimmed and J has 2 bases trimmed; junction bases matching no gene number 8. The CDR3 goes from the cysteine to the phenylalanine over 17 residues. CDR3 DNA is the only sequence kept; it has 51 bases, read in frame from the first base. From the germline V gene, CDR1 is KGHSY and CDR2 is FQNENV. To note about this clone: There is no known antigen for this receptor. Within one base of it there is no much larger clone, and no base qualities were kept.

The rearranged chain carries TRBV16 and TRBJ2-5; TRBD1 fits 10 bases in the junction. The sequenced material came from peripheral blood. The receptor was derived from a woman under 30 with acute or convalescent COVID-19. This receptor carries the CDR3 CASSQQTRDRGQETQYF. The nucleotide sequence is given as TGTGCCAGCAGCCAACAAACCAGGGACAGGGGACAAGAGACCCAGTACTTC.